This T cell receptor beta chain was documented in a study of T cells in Graves' hyperthyroidism and ophthalmopathy. Patients aged 18 to 65 had newly diagnosed hyperthyroidism of under 2 months' duration. V dropped 8 bases and J dropped 6; count of bases not matched to a gene: 13. CDR3 length equals 14 residues. Germline CDR1 and CDR2: ENHRY and SYGVKD. This clonotype was observed many times. Its antigen is unidentified. Authors of the study amplified TCR beta CDR3 regions from RNA transcripts. The HTBI primer set drove a first-round RT-PCR of the TCR CDR3. A single record per CDR3 protein comes from TCRdb applying MiXCR to the multiplex PCR reads. This sample has hundreds of thousands of distinct CDR3 sequences; around a third occur once, and the top ten carry roughly 30%. Whole-study findings and limits: Separating ophthalmopathy from stable hyperthyroidism was achieved by a 13 V-J model.

This rearrangement joins TRBV10-3 to TRBJ2-7; TRBD1 matches 7 bases. The sequenced material came from blood. This clonotype originated in a woman between 40 and 50 years old with Graves' hyperthyroidism. In DNA form, the CDR3 reads TGTGCCATCGACCGGGACAGCTCCTCTGGCGAGCAGTACTTC. Translation: CAIDRDSSSGEQYF.